These 21 T cell receptor beta chains originate from one sample sequenced in a study of T cells in Graves' hyperthyroidism and ophthalmopathy. Amplification yielded TCR beta CDR3 regions, with RNA transcripts as the source. A set of HTBI primers served as the primers for a first-round RT-PCR of the TCR CDR3. TCRdb re-called the multiplex PCR reads through MiXCR, storing one row per CDR3 protein. This table holds 40,000 to 60,000 distinct CDR3 sequences, less than 60% found once. Sequencing was done on a sample of blood. Receptor source: a woman between 45 and 65 years old with Graves' ophthalmopathy.

The chain links TRBV2 to TRBJ2-7; weak D call: TRBD1 (5 bases). Germline V gives CDR1 SNHLY, CDR2 FYNNEI. This CDR3 has 14 residues. V was trimmed by 5 bases and J by 0 bases, leaving 11 bases between them. CDR3 DNA: TGTGCCAGCAGTTTTGGGGCTGGCTCCTACGAGCAGTACTTC. Translated, it gives CASSFGAGSYEQYF.

This chain connects TRBV7-2 to TRBJ1-5; no definite D call. The V and J ends lost 5 bases and 9 bases respectively, with 5 bases between them. The germline V gene encodes CDR1 SGHTA and CDR2 FQGNSA. CDR3 length equals 10 residues. Here the CDR3 DNA reads TGTGCCAGCAGCCCGGGGCCCCAGCATTTT. Translated, it gives CASSPGPQHF.

A word on this clonotype: Without the conserved terminal phenylalanine or tryptophan, this CDR3 likely stems from a read error. The DNA of the CDR3 is TGTGCCAGCAGTGACGGGGTTGGGGCCAACGTCCTGACTTGC. Translation gives CASSDGVGANVLTC. This chain uses TRBV6-4 with TRBJ2-6; D not certain. The CDR3 is 14 amino acids. Germline V CDR1 and CDR2: MRHNA, SNTAGT. V lost 2 bases, J lost 3 bases, and 5 bases lay in between.

The chain combines TRBV2 with TRBJ2-7, with 11 bases lining up with TRBD1. The CDR3 spans 14 residues. V dropped 8 bases and J dropped 5; count of bases not matched to a gene: 8. The germline CDR1 and CDR2 sequences are SNHLY and FYNNEI. In DNA form, the CDR3 reads TGTGCCAGCCTCCGGGACAGGGGGTCCCACGAGCAGTACTTC. This sequence encodes CASLRDRGSHEQYF.

This chain joins TRBV29-1 and TRBJ2-3, with D possibly matching TRBD2 (5 bases). The CDR3 covers 13 residues. CDR1 SQVTM and CDR2 ANQGSEA come from the germline V gene. Deletions cut 6 bases from V and 5 bases from J, with 15 bases between. The CDR3 coding sequence is TGCAGCGTACCCGGACTCCACGAAGATACGCAGTATTTT. The encoded protein is CSVPGLHEDTQYF.

With regard to this clonotype: A read error is likely, as this CDR3 ends without the conserved phenylalanine or tryptophan. The DNA is left out, because the CDR3 cannot be placed on it with certainty; the CDR3 is given as TCRdb lists it. The chain links TRBV20-1 to TRBJ1-2; the table's D gene call, TRBD1, was not cross checked with the DNA. Per germline, CDR1 DFQATT and CDR2 SNEGSKA (reference sequence). The CDR3 comprises 16 residues, both ends counted. CDR3 region: CSALTLGGVNNYGYTC.

This clonotype was seen many times. This sequence joins TRBV5-4 and TRBJ1-1; TRBD1 might be the D (6 bases). Trimming shortened V by 5 bases and J by 4 bases, and 15 bases separated the two germline ends. Germline CDR1 reads SGHNT; CDR2 reads YYREEE (reference sequence). The CDR3 sequence is 14 residues long. CDR3: CASRNRGRSTEAFF. For the CDR3, the DNA is TGTGCCAGCAGAAATCGGGGGCGGAGCACTGAAGCTTTCTTT.

Notes on this clonotype: The conserved final phenylalanine or tryptophan is absent from the CDR3, which likely points to a read error. The J gene is TRBJ2-5, the V gene TRBV6-6; 7 bases are shared with TRBD1. Germline assignment: CDR1 MNHNY and CDR2 SVGAGI (reference sequence). V gave up 5 bases and J gave up 2 bases; unmatched junction bases: 5. The CDR3 has 14 residues. The DNA of the CDR3 is TGTGCCAGCAGTGACTTGGGACAGCAAGAGACCCAGTACTGC. Residues: CASSDLGQQETQYC.

This chain uses TRBV19 with TRBJ1-5; 7 nucleotides align to TRBD1. The CDR3 runs to 12 residues. The germline V gene encodes CDR1 LNHDA and CDR2 SQIVND (reference sequence). The J segment lost 11 bases and the V segment lost 4 bases, leaving 5 bases of the junction unmatched. The CDR3 sequence is CASSKVDRAQHF. The CDR3 DNA reads as TGTGCCAGTAGTAAGGTAGACAGGGCCCAGCATTTT.

This chain joins TRBV25-1 and TRBJ2-3; D is tentatively TRBD1 or TRBD2 (5 bases each). This CDR3 is built from 13 residues. V dropped 10 bases and J dropped 6 bases, with 17 bases sitting between them. The V gene's germline CDR1 is MGHDK and CDR2 SYGVNS. CDR3 nucleotides: TGTGCCAACACAGGTTCGCGAGGGGATACGCAGTATTTT. It encodes CANTGSRGDTQYF. The complete variable domain, with remaining parts taken from reference TRBV25-1 and TRBJ2-3, reads EADIYQTPRYLVIGTGKKITLECSQTMGHDKMYWYQQDPGMELHLIHYSYGVNSTEKGDLSSESTVSRIRTEHFPLTLESARPSHTSQYLCANTGSRGDTQYFGPGTRLTVL.

The sample holds many counts of this clonotype. The CDR3 coding sequence is TGCAGTGCAAGGAGACTAGCGGGTAGCACAGATACGCAGTATTTT. Amino acid sequence: CSARRLAGSTDTQYF. The rearrangement links TRBV20-1 to TRBJ2-3, with 10 bases identical to TRBD2. Germline CDR1 and CDR2: DFQATT and SNEGSKA (reference sequence). The CDR3 has 15 residues. V was clipped by 6 bases and J by 0 bases; unmatched bases: 6.

Ten or more counts support this clonotype. This rearrangement joins TRBV14 to TRBJ2-5; D may be TRBD1 (6 bases). Germline assignment: CDR1 SGHDN and CDR2 FVKESK. Deletions cut 4 bases from V and 0 bases from J, with 6 bases between. CDR3 size: 13 residues. CDR3 nucleotide sequence: TGTGCCAGCAGCCGACAGGACCAAGAGACCCAGTACTTC. This encodes CASSRQDQETQYF.

This clonotype was counted many times. The V and J genes are TRBV12-3 or TRBV12-4 and TRBJ2-2, with 8 bases identical to TRBD1. J gave up 7 bases and V 6 bases, and 10 bases lay outside the gene matches. CDR3 size: 15 residues. The chain's CDR3 is CASSRRGLLFGELFF. The DNA for the CDR3 is TGTGCCAGCAGCCGCAGGGGGCTGCTTTTCGGGGAGCTGTTTTTT.

The chain joins TRBV19 to TRBJ2-5, with 7 bases aligning to TRBD2. The junction had 16 bases not matched to a gene; V was cut back by 6 bases and J by 9 bases. The CDR3 sequence is 15 residues long. The germline CDR1 and CDR2 sequences are LNHDA and SQIVND (reference sequence). This chain's CDR3 is CASSGRGVVGWAQYF. The CDR3 nucleotides are TGTGCCAGTAGCGGACGGGGGGTTGTAGGTTGGGCCCAGTACTTC.

This clonotype was seen at least ten times. As DNA, the CDR3 is TGTGCCAGCAGCGCCCCGACGGGGGGCACGAACACTGAAGCTTTCTTT. Its protein is CASSAPTGGTNTEAFF. The V and J genes are TRBV2 and TRBJ1-1; perhaps TRBD1 as D (6 bases). The CDR3 sequence is 16 residues long. V was cut by 6 bases and J by 1 base, with 18 bases left in between. Germline CDR1 SNHLY, CDR2 FYNNEI. Looking up the rest from reference TRBV2 and TRBJ1-1 gives the full variable domain: EPEVTQTPSHQVTQMGQEVILRCVPISNHLYFYWYRQILGQKVEFLVSFYNNEISEKSEIFDDQFSVERPDGSNFTLKIRSTKLEDSAMYFCASSAPTGGTNTEAFFGQGTRLTVV.

A note on this clonotype: At one end the junction does not follow the germline gene, possibly because of a read error. V is TRBV20-1 and J is TRBJ2-7, with a tentative D call TRBD1 (6 bases). The CDR3 spans 12 residues. Per germline, CDR1 DFQATT and CDR2 SNEGSKA (reference sequence). In nucleotides, the CDR3 is TGCAGTGCTAGAGAACAGGGCTACGAGCAGCACTTC. This sequence encodes CSAREQGYEQHF.

This clonotype was observed at least ten times. V is TRBV5-8 and J is TRBJ1-6; D is undetermined. This CDR3 contains 13 residues. V gave up 0 bases and J gave up 10 bases, with 8 bases separating them. Germline V gene sequence: CDR1 SGHTS, CDR2 YDEGEE. The CDR3 coding sequence is TGTGCCAGCAGCTTGGTGGGTAACTCACCCCTCCACTTT. Translation: CASSLVGNSPLHF.

This clonotype showed up many times. This sequence joins TRBV5-4 and TRBJ2-7; possibly TRBD1 or TRBD2 for D (6 bases each). The CDR3 is 16 residues long. Germline V gene sequence: CDR1 SGHNT, CDR2 YYREEE (reference sequence). V was pared by 4 bases and J by 0 bases, with 17 bases between. The CDR3 DNA is TGTGCCAGCAGCGTCGGGGGCCGGCGGAGCTCCTACGAGCAGTACTTC. Amino acid sequence: CASSVGGRRSSYEQYF. Full variable domain (outside the CDR3, taken from reference TRBV5-4 and TRBJ2-7): ETGVTQSPTHLIKTRGQQVTLRCSSQSGHNTVSWYQQALGQGPQFIFQYYREEENGRGNFPPRFSGLQFPNYSSELNVNALELDDSALYLCASSVGGRRSSYEQYFGPGTRLTVT.

As regards this clonotype: The conserved closing phenylalanine or tryptophan is absent in this CDR3, likely reflecting a read error. The limits of the CDR3 on the DNA are not certain, so only TCRdb's listed CDR3 is given. This chain uses TRBV6-7 with TRBJ1-3. TRBV6-7 is known as an ORF, though its function is uncertain. The CDR3 contains 9 residues when both ends are counted. The CDR3 spells CAGSYLGLA.

This clonotype was picked up many times. The rearrangement joins TRBV19 to TRBJ1-6; weak D call: TRBD1 (5 bases). V was shortened by 4 bases and J by 10 bases, with 17 bases between the two germline ends. This CDR3 has 15 residues. Germline V lookup: CDR1 LNHDA, CDR2 SQIVND (reference sequence). The CDR3 DNA follows: TGTGCCAGTAGTACGATCCAGGGAATACGGTCACCCCTCCACTTT. Translating gives CASSTIQGIRSPLHF. The full variable domain, rest sourced from reference TRBV19 and TRBJ1-6, is DGGITQSPKYLFRKEGQNVTLSCEQNLNHDAMYWYRQDPGQGLRLIYYSQIVNDFQKGDIAEGYSVSREKKESFPLTVTSAQKNPTAFYLCASSTIQGIRSPLHFGNGTRLTVT.

This clonotype has a count of ten or more. The genes are TRBV7-2 and TRBJ2-7; D not certain. Germline CDR1 and CDR2: SGHTA and FQGNSA. With 6 bases removed from V and 2 bases from J, the gap between germline ends came to 14 bases. The CDR3 covers 14 residues. CDR3 bases: TGTGCCAGCAGGCAAGCGTGGGGAACCTACGAGCAGTACTTC. This sequence encodes CASRQAWGTYEQYF.